These 5 T cell receptor beta chains were sequenced from one sample in a study of blood T cell repertoires in COVID-19. Assay: immunoSEQ multiplex PCR; the TCRdb copy retains only in-frame clones and omits some. Of 400,000 to 450,000 clones listed, around 90% are singletons. Sequenced input: peripheral blood. The receptor source for this set is a man between 18 and 35 years old with COVID-19, enrolled during active disease.

Written as DNA, the CDR3 is TGTGCCAGCAGCCATCATGGGCGGGAGTTAAGAGATACGCAGTATTTT. It specifies CASSHHGRELRDTQYF. The chain is built from TRBV14 and TRBJ2-3; TRBD2 matches at 7 bases. Germline CDR1 is SGHDN and CDR2 is FVKESK. Unmatched junction bases numbered 11, after V lost 3 bases and J lost 5 bases. The CDR3 has 16 residues.

This sequence joins TRBV5-1 and TRBJ1-2; no reliable D call. The CDR3 loop spans 13 amino acids. Between the trimmed V and J ends, which lost 5 bases and 6 bases, there was a span of 14 bases. The V gene's germline CDR1 is SGHRS and CDR2 YFSETQ. CDR3 sequence reads: CASRLEVTDGYTF. CDR3 DNA sequence: TGCGCCAGCAGGCTCGAGGTGACGGATGGCTACACCTTC.

The genes are TRBV4-2 and TRBJ2-1, with 10 nucleotides matching TRBD2. V dropped 0 bases and J dropped 10; count of bases not matched to a gene: 6. CDR1 is LGHNA, CDR2 YNFKEQ, per germline. The CDR3 is 15 residues long. Written as DNA, the CDR3 is TGTGCCAGCAGCCAAGAGGAGCGGGGGGGCCGGGAGCAGTTCTTC. This sequence encodes CASSQEERGGREQFF.

The CDR3 region has the DNA TGTGCCAGCAGCAGGGGACACAACTACGAGCAGTACTTC. This encodes CASSRGHNYEQYF. The rearrangement uses TRBV5-6 and TRBJ2-7; a weak D match, TRBD1 (6 bases). V was trimmed by 4 bases and J by 3 bases, leaving 11 bases between them. CDR1 and CDR2 (germline): SGHDT, YYEEEE. This CDR3 contains 13 residues.

The J gene is TRBJ2-1, the V gene TRBV7-3; 7 bases align to TRBD2. Losses at the gene ends were 2 bases for V and 8 bases for J; bases not matched to a gene: 9. The CDR3 extends over 15 amino acids. Germline values: CDR1 SGHTA, CDR2 FQGTGA. For the CDR3, the DNA is TGTGCCAGCAGCTTATCTGCGGGAGCTGTCGATGAGCAGTTCTTC. As protein: CASSLSAGAVDEQFF.